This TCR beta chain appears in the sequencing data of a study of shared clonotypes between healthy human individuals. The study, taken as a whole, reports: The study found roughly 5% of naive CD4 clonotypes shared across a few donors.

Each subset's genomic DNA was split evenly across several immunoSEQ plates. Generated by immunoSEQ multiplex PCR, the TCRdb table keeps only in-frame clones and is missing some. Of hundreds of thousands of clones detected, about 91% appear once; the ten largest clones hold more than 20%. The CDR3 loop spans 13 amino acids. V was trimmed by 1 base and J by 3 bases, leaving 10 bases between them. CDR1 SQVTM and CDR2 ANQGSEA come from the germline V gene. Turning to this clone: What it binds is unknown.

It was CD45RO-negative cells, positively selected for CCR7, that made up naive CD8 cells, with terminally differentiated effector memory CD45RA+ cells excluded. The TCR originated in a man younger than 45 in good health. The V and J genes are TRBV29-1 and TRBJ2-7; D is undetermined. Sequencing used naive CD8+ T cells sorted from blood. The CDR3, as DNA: TGCAGCGTTGAAGGCAGGACCGGCTACGAGCAGTACTTC. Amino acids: CSVEGRTGYEQYF.